The present T cell receptor beta chain was sequenced within a study of blood T cell repertoires in COVID-19. Overall study: Researchers got acute and convalescent COVID-19 samples from the United States, Italy and Spain. The cDNA or gDNA used as material had been derived from T cells, B-cell-depleted T cells, or PBMCs.

The CDR3 has 18 residues. The cohort comprised adults aged about 18 to 90 years residing in approximately 25 US areas. Method: immunoSEQ multiplex PCR; TCRdb's copy keeps in-frame clones and lacks some. The sample has 200,000 to 250,000 clones, about 89% seen once. Material: PBMCs or T cells enriched from blood (not recorded which). This chain links TRBV1 with TRBJ2-2; TRBD2 is the table's D call and was not checked against the DNA. TRBV1 is termed a pseudogene. The source is a woman aged 18-29 years who had recovered from COVID-19. The CDR3 region is CTSPGGLAGGPSPGELFF. The CDR3 DNA reads TGCACCAGCCCAGGGGGACTAGCGGGAGGGCCTAGTCCCGGGGAGCTGTTTTTT.